These 10 T cell receptor beta chains originate from one sample sequenced in a study of regulatory T cells in long-lasting Graves disease. CDR3-region Arm-PCR and iRepertoire HTBI primers produced the TCR beta libraries. MiXCR, run by TCRdb on the multiplex PCR reads, gives a single entry per CDR3 protein. There are approximately 690,000 distinct CDR3 sequences in the sample; 30% occur only once, and around 40% lies in the top ten. As for time point: persistent/refractory GD, antithyroid drugs over 5 years with positive TRAb. The TCR library used RNA extracted from PBMCs. The starting material was peripheral blood mononuclear cells (PBMCs), obtained when the disease was refractory, from a patient treated with antithyroid drugs. These receptors were collected from a female donor with Graves disease.

This clonotype was observed many times. This sequence joins TRBV27 and TRBJ2-7; either TRBD1 or TRBD2 may supply D (5 bases each). The CDR3 totals 16 residues. The V end was cut by 5 bases, the J end by 2 bases, with 19 bases between. In germline, CDR1 is MNHEY, CDR2 SMNVEV (reference sequence). The CDR3: CASSPHPARDPYEQYF. CDR3 in DNA: TGTGCCAGCAGTCCTCATCCTGCTAGGGACCCCTACGAGCAGTACTTC.

The table lists this clonotype with a few counts. The chain couples TRBV12-3 or TRBV12-4 to TRBJ2-1; the D gene is possibly TRBD1 (6 bases). Between the trimmed V and J ends, which lost 1 base and 7 bases, there was a span of 11 bases. The CDR3 extends over 14 amino acids. The CDR3: CASSLVGQGNEQFF. CDR3 nucleotides: TGTGCCAGCAGTTTAGTGGGCCAGGGGAATGAGCAGTTCTTC.

The V call is TRBV7-9, the J call TRBJ1-4, with 8 positions matching TRBD1. J gave up 7 bases and V 4 bases, and 8 bases lay outside the gene matches. The germline V gene has CDR1 SEHNR and CDR2 FQNEAQ (reference sequence). There are 15 residues in the CDR3. CDR3 in amino acids: CASSSDRGRGEKLFF. DNA for the CDR3: TGTGCCAGCAGCTCCGACAGGGGCCGGGGTGAAAAACTGTTTTTT.

This clonotype was seen a few times. J is TRBJ1-6 and V is TRBV5-8, with 9 bases aligning to TRBD1. There are 17 residues in the CDR3. J lost 2 bases, V lost 4 bases, and 7 bases had no gene match. The germline gives CDR1 SGHTS, CDR2 YDEGEE. The DNA for the CDR3 is TGTGCCAGCAGCCCCCCACAGGGGGCTACCTATAATTCACCCCTCCACTTT. Its protein product is CASSPPQGATYNSPLHF.

This clonotype was recorded a few times. This chain joins TRBV10-3 and TRBJ1-2; D is uncertain. V gave up 0 bases and J gave up 3 bases, with 11 bases separating them. CDR1 and CDR2 (germline): ENHRY, SYGVKD. The CDR3 is 15 amino acids. This chain's CDR3 is CAISESGGFHYGYTF. CDR3 DNA: TGTGCCATCAGTGAGTCCGGAGGATTCCACTATGGCTACACCTTC.

The V gene is TRBV20-1, the J gene TRBJ1-6; maybe TRBD1 (6 bases). From germline, CDR1 is DFQATT and CDR2 SNEGSKA (reference sequence). This CDR3 is built from 15 residues. The V end lost 0 bases, the J end lost 10 bases, and 16 bases lay between the germline ends. The DNA of the CDR3 is TGCAGTGCTAGAGAACTTACAGGGTCAGCCTCACCCCTCCACTTT. As protein: CSARELTGSASPLHF.

Notes on this clonotype: Mismatch with germline at one junction end may stem from a read error. This rearrangement joins TRBV27 to TRBJ2-2, with TRBD2 identical over 7 bases. CDR3 length: 16 amino acids. Germline CDR1 and CDR2: MNHEY and SMNVEV (reference sequence). CDR3 DNA: TGCGCTTCGGCGGGGGATGCCTTATTGAACACCGGGGAGCTGTTTTTT. Translating gives CASAGDALLNTGELFF.

This rearrangement joins TRBV11-2 to TRBJ1-3, with 8 nucleotides matching TRBD1. Germline lookup yields CDR1 SGHAT and CDR2 FQNNGV. The CDR3 totals 16 residues. After removal of 5 bases from V and 4 bases from J, the junction contained 10 bases not matched to a gene. In DNA, the CDR3 is TGTGCCAGCAGCCTACGAAGGACAGGGACGGGAAACACCATATATTTT. It codes for CASSLRRTGTGNTIYF.

This clonotype was picked up a small number of times. The chain carries TRBV29-1 and TRBJ1-1, with TRBD1 identical over 8 bases. In germline, CDR1 is SQVTM, CDR2 ANQGSEA. The CDR3 contains 15 residues. With V trimmed by 3 bases and J by 1 base, 7 bases remained unmatched. CDR3: CSVDGSGGKNTEAFF. The DNA for the CDR3 is TGCAGCGTTGATGGATCAGGGGGCAAGAACACTGAAGCTTTCTTT.

Remarks on this clonotype: Given a much more abundant clone one base away, this may be a read error. V gene TRBV7-2 combines with J gene TRBJ2-7; TRBD1 agrees at 8 bases. CDR3 length equals 14 residues. The junction had 10 bases not matched to a gene; V was cut back by 6 bases and J by 6 bases. Germline V gene sequence: CDR1 SGHTA, CDR2 FQGNSA. The CDR3 sequence is CASSWTGQDGEQYF. Here the CDR3 DNA reads TGTGCCAGCAGTTGGACAGGGCAAGACGGCGAGCAGTACTTC. Full variable domain (remainder filled in from reference TRBV7-2 and TRBJ2-7): GAGVSQSPSNKVTEKGKDVELRCDPISGHTALYWYRQSLGQGLEFLIYFQGNSAPDKSGLPSDRFSAERTGGSVSTLTIQRTQQEDSAVYLCASSWTGQDGEQYFGPGTRLTVT.